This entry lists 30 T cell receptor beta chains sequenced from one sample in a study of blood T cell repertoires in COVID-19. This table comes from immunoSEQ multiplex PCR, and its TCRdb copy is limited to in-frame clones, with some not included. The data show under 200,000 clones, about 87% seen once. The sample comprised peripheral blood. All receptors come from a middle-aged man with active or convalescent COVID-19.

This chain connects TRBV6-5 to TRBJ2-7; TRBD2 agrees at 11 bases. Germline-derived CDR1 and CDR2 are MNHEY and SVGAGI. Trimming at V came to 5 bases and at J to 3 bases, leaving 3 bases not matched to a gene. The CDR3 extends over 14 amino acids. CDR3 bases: TGTGCCAGCAGTACTAGCGGGGGTTTCTACGAGCAGTACTTC. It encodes CASSTSGGFYEQYF.

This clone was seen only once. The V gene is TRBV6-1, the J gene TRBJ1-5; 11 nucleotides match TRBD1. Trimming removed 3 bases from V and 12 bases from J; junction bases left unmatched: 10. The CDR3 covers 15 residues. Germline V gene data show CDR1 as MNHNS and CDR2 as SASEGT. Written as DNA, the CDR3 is TGTGCCAGCAGTGACCGGGACAGGGGGATCTGGAGCCAGCATTTT. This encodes CASSDRDRGIWSQHF.

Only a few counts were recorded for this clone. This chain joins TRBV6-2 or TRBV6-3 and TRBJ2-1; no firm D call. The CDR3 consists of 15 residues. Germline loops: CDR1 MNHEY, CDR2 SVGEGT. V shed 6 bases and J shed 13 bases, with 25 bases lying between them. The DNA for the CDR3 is TGTGCCAGCAGCCTCTACCAAGACCTCAGTGAGGCCCAGTTCTTC. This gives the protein CASSLYQDLSEAQFF.

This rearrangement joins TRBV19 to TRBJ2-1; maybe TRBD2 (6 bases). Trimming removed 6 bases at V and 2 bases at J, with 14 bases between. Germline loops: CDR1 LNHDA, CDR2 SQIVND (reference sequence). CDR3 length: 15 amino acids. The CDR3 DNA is TGTGCCAGTAGGCCGGGACTTACGACCTACAATGAGCAGTTCTTC. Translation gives CASRPGLTTYNEQFF.

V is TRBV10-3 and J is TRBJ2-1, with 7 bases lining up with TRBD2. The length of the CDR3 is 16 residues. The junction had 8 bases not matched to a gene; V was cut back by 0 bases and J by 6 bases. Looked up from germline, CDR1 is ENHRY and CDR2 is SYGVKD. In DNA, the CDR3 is TGTGCCATCAGTGAGTCCACTAGCGCTGTGGGCAATGAGCAGTTCTTC. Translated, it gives CAISESTSAVGNEQFF.

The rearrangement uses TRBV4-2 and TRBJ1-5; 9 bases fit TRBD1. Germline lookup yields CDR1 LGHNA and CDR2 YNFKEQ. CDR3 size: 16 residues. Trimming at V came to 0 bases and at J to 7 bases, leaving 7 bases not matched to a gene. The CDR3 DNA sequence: TGTGCCAGCAGCCAAGAGAAGGACAGGGGATTCCAGCCCCAGCATTTT. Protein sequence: CASSQEKDRGFQPQHF.

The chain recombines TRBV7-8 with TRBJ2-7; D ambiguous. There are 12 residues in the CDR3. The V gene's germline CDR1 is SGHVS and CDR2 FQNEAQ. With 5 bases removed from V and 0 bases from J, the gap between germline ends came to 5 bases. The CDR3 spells CASSPYSYEQYF. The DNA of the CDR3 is TGTGCCAGCAGCCCCTACTCCTACGAGCAGTACTTC.

Here the CDR3 reads CASSWGQGPNYGYTF. DNA for the CDR3: TGCGCCAGCAGCTGGGGTCAGGGCCCTAACTATGGCTACACCTTC. This rearrangement joins TRBV5-1 to TRBJ1-2; TRBD1 might be the D (5 bases). Germline lookup yields CDR1 SGHRS and CDR2 YFSETQ. This CDR3 contains 15 residues. Trimming pared 3 bases from V and 0 bases from J, leaving 12 bases between.

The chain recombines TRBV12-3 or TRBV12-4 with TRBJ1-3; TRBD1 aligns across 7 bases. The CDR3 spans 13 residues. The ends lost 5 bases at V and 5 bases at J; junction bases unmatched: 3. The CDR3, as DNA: TGTGCCAGCAGTCCGACAGGGAGAAACACCATATATTTT. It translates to CASSPTGRNTIYF.

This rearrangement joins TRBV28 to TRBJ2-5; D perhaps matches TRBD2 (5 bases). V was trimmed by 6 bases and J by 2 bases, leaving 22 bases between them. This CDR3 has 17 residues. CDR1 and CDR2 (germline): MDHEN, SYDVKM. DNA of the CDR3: TGTGCCAGCAGCCAACCACCCGGACGGCGAGGGCAAGAGACCCAGTACTTC. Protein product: CASSQPPGRRGQETQYF.

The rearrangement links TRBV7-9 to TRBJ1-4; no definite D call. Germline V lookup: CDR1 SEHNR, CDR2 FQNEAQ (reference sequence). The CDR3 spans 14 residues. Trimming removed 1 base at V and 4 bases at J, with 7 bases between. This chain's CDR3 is CASSLVGGNEKLFF. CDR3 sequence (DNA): TGTGCCAGCAGCTTAGTCGGTGGTAATGAAAAACTGTTTTTT.

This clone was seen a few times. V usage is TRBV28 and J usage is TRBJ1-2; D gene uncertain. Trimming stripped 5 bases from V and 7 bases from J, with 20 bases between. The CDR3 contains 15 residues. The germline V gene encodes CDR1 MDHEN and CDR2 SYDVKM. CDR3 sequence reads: CASSPFVAPSRGYTF. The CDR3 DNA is TGTGCCAGCAGTCCCTTTGTTGCCCCTTCGCGTGGCTACACCTTC.

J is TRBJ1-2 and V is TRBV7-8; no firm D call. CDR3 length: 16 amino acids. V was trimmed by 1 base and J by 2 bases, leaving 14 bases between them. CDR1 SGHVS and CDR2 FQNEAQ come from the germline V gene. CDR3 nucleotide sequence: TGTGCCAGCAGCTTAGTAGACCCGAGGTTGAACTATGGCTACACCTTC. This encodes CASSLVDPRLNYGYTF.

The CDR3 nucleotides are TGTGCCAGCAGCTCCCCCGGACTAGCGGGGACCTCCTACAATGAGCAGTTCTTC. It codes for CASSSPGLAGTSYNEQFF. The V and J genes are TRBV7-2 and TRBJ2-1, with TRBD2 matching 12 bases. The ends lost 4 bases at V and 0 bases at J; junction bases unmatched: 7. This CDR3 comprises 18 residues. Per germline, CDR1 SGHTA and CDR2 FQGNSA.

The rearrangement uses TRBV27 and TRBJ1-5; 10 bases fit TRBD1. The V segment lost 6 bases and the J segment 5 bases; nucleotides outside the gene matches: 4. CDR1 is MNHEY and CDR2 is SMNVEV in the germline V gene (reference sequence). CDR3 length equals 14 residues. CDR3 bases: TGTGCCAGCAGCCGGACAGGGGGTCATCAGCCCCAGCATTTT. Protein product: CASSRTGGHQPQHF.

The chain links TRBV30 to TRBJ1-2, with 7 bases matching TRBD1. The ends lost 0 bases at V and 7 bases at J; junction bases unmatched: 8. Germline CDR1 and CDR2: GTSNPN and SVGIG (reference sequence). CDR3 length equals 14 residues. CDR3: CAWSVAGGHFGYTF. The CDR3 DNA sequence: TGTGCCTGGAGTGTGGCAGGGGGGCACTTTGGCTACACCTTC.

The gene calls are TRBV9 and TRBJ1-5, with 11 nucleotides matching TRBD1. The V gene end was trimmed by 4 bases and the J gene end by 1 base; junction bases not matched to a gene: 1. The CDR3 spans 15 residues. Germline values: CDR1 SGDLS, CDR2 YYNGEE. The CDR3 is CASSRDRGSNQPQHF. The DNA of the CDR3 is TGTGCCAGCAGCCGGGACAGGGGGAGCAATCAGCCCCAGCATTTT.

CDR3 sequence (DNA): TGCAGCGTTAAGATTTGGGGTGGACAGAGGAACACTGAAGCTTTCTTT. Protein product: CSVKIWGGQRNTEAFF. The chain couples TRBV29-1 to TRBJ1-1; TRBD1 might be the D (6 bases). The V end lost 5 bases, the J end lost 1 base, and 20 bases lay between the germline ends. Germline-derived CDR1 and CDR2 are SQVTM and ANQGSEA. This CDR3 region has 16 residues.

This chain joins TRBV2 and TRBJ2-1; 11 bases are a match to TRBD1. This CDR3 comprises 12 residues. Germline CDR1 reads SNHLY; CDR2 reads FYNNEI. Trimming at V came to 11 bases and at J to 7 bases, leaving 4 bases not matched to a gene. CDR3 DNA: TGTGCCGGGGGGACAGGGGGTAATGAGCAGTTCTTC. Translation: CAGGTGGNEQFF.

The chain's CDR3 is CASSLEGVGVRETQYF. CDR3 in DNA: TGCGCCAGCAGCTTGGAGGGGGTCGGGGTCCGAGAGACCCAGTACTTC. The chain couples TRBV5-1 to TRBJ2-5, with D perhaps TRBD1 (6 bases). The length of the CDR3 is 16 residues. The ends were cut back, 0 bases at V and 4 bases at J, with 16 bases in the middle. Per germline, CDR1 SGHRS and CDR2 YFSETQ.

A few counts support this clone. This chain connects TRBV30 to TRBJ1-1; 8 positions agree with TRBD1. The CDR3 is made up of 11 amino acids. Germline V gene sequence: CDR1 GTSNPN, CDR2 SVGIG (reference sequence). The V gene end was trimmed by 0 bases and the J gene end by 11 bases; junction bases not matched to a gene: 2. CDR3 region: CAWSVNRGAFF. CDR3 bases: TGTGCCTGGAGTGTTAACAGGGGGGCTTTCTTT.

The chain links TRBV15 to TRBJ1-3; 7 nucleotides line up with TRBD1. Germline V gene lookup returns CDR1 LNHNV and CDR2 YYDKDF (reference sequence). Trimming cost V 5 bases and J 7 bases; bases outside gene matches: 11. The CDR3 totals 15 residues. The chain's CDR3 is CATSRGGQFLNTIYF. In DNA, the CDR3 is TGTGCCACCAGCCGGGGGGGACAGTTTCTGAACACCATATATTTT.

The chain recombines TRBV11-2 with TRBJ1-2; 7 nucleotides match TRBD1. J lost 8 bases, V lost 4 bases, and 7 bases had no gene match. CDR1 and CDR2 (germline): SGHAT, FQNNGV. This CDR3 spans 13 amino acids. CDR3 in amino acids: CASSSTGKRGYTF. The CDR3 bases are TGTGCCAGCAGCTCGACAGGGAAGAGAGGCTACACCTTC.

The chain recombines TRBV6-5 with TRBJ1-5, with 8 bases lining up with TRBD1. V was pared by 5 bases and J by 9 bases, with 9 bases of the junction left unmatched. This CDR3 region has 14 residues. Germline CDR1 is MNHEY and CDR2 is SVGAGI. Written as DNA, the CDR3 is TGTGCCAGCAGTCAACAGGGGGGCCTCGGGCCCCAGCATTTT. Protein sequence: CASSQQGGLGPQHF.

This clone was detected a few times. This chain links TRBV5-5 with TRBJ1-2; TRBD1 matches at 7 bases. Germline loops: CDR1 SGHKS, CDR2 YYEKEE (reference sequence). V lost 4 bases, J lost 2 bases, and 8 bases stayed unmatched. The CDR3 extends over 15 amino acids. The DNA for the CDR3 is TGTGCCAGCAGCCCTACAGGGGCCCTCAACTATGGCTACACCTTC. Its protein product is CASSPTGALNYGYTF.

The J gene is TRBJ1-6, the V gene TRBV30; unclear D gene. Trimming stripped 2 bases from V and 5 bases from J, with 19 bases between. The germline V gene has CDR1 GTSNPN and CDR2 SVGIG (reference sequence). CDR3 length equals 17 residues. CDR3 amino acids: CAWSPKAQPVDNSPLHF. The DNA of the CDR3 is TGTGCCTGGAGTCCCAAAGCGCAGCCTGTCGATAATTCACCCCTCCACTTT.

The CDR3 protein is CASSYGLSRVSSYEQYF. In DNA, the CDR3 is TGTGCCAGCAGTTACGGCCTATCCAGGGTCAGCTCCTACGAGCAGTACTTC. The chain links TRBV6-2 or TRBV6-3 to TRBJ2-7; tentatively, D is TRBD1 (5 bases). The CDR3 has 17 amino acids. With 2 bases removed from V and 0 bases from J, the gap between germline ends came to 17 bases. Germline V lookup: CDR1 MNHEY, CDR2 SVGEGT.

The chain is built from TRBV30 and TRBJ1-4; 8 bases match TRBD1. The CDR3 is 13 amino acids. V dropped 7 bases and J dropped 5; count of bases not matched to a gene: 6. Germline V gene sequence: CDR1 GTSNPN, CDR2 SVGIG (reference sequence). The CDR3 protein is CAYRDRGNEKLFF. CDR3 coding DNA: TGTGCCTACCGCGACAGGGGAAATGAAAAACTGTTTTTT.

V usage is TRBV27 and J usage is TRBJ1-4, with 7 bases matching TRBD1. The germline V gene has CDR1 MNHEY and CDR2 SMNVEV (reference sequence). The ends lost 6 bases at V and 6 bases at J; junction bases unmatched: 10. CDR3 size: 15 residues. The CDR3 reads CASSQSQGVYEKLFF. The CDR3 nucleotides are TGTGCCAGCAGCCAGTCCCAGGGGGTTTATGAAAAACTGTTTTTT.

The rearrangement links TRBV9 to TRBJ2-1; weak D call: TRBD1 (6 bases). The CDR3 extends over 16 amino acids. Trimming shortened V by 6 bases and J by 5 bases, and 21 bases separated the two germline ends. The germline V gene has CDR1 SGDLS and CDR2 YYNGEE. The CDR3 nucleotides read TGTGCCAGCAACTCTGAGGTGACAGGTGCCGACAATGAGCAGTTCTTC. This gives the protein CASNSEVTGADNEQFF.